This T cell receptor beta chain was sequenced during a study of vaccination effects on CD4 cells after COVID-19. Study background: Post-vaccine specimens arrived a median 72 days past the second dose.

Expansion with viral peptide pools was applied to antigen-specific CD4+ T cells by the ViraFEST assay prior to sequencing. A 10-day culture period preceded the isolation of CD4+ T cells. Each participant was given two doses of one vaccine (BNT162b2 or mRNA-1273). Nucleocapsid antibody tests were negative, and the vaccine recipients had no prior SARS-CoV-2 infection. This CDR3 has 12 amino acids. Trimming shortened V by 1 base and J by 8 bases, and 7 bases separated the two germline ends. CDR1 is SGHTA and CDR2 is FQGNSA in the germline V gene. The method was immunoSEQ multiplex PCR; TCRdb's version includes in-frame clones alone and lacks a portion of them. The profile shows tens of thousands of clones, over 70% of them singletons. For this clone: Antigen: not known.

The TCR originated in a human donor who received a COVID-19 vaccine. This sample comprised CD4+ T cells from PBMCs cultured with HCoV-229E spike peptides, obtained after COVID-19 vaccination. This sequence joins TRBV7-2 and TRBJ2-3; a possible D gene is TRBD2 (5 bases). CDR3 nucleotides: TGTGCCAGCAGCTTAGGAGGGCTTACGCAGTATTTT. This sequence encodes CASSLGGLTQYF.